Listed below are T cell receptor beta chains from one sample, sequenced in a study of T cell responses to AZD1222 COVID-19 vaccine. This table comes from immunoSEQ multiplex PCR, and its TCRdb copy is limited to in-frame clones, with some not included. The sample lists roughly 150,000 clones; around 88% were seen once. The specimen was peripheral blood, collected on day 0 of AZD1222 vaccination. The receptors shown here come from an adult in good health. Both conserved end residues are part of each CDR3. The order of the fields is V gene, J gene, D gene, clone size, CDR3 protein, CDR3 DNA. The D gene is left open where the match is weak. Clone size is not always given. Where it is, it says once, few, many or a class for expanded clones.

v_gene: TRBV5-1
j_gene: TRBJ1-3
d_gene: NA
abundance: NA
CDR3aa: CASSLAGGSGNTIYF
CDR3nt: TGCGCCAGCAGCTTGGCCGGGGGCTCTGGAAACACCATATATTTT

v_gene: TRBV27
j_gene: TRBJ2-1
d_gene: NA
abundance: NA
CDR3aa: CASSLSRESFNEQFF
CDR3nt: TGTGCCAGCAGTTTATCTCGGGAGTCATTCAATGAGCAGTTCTTC

v_gene: TRBV19
j_gene: TRBJ2-1
d_gene: NA
abundance: NA
CDR3aa: CASNPDRSSYNEQFF
CDR3nt: TGTGCCAGTAACCCCGACAGAAGCTCCTACAATGAGCAGTTCTTC

v_gene: TRBV30
j_gene: TRBJ1-5
d_gene: NA
abundance: NA
CDR3aa: CAWSLTAQPQHF
CDR3nt: TGTGCCTGGAGTCTTACGGCTCAGCCCCAGCATTTT

v_gene: TRBV5-4
j_gene: TRBJ1-4
d_gene: NA
abundance: NA
CDR3aa: CATQITGVGEKLFF
CDR3nt: TGTGCCACCCAAATAACAGGCGTAGGTGAAAAACTGTTTTTT

v_gene: TRBV19
j_gene: TRBJ2-7
d_gene: NA
abundance: NA
CDR3aa: CASSSRGNYEQYF
CDR3nt: TGTGCCAGTAGTAGTCGGGGGAACTACGAGCAGTACTTC

v_gene: TRBV5-1
j_gene: TRBJ1-5
d_gene: TRBD1
abundance: few
CDR3aa: CASSLGDRESNQPQHF
CDR3nt: TGCGCCAGCAGCTTGGGGGACAGGGAAAGCAATCAGCCCCAGCATTTT

v_gene: TRBV6-2/TRBV6-3
j_gene: TRBJ1-6
d_gene: NA
abundance: NA
CDR3aa: CASSYLTTGSPLHF
CDR3nt: TGTGCCAGCAGTTATCTGACGACTGGATCACCCCTCCACTTT

v_gene: TRBV7-7
j_gene: TRBJ2-2
d_gene: NA
abundance: NA
CDR3aa: CASSSRPELTGELFF
CDR3nt: TGTGCCAGCAGCTCCCGACCAGAATTAACCGGGGAGCTGTTTTTT

v_gene: TRBV29-1
j_gene: TRBJ2-1
d_gene: TRBD2
abundance: NA
CDR3aa: CSVDSGRANNEQFF
CDR3nt: TGCAGCGTTGATAGCGGGAGGGCTAACAATGAGCAGTTCTTC

v_gene: TRBV11-2
j_gene: TRBJ2-2
d_gene: NA
abundance: NA
CDR3aa: CASSLDTGHTGELFF
CDR3nt: TGTGCCAGCAGCTTAGACACCGGGCACACCGGGGAGCTGTTTTTT

v_gene: TRBV6-6
j_gene: TRBJ1-1
d_gene: TRBD1
abundance: NA
CDR3aa: CASTLTGDTEAFF
CDR3nt: TGTGCCAGCACCCTTACAGGGGACACTGAAGCTTTCTTT

v_gene: TRBV7-2
j_gene: TRBJ1-5
d_gene: NA
abundance: NA
CDR3aa: CASSPDRTDQPQHF
CDR3nt: TGTGCCAGCAGCCCCGACAGAACAGATCAGCCCCAGCATTTT

v_gene: TRBV7-8
j_gene: TRBJ1-5
d_gene: TRBD1
abundance: NA
CDR3aa: CASSSTGGQQPQHF
CDR3nt: TGTGCCAGCAGCTCCACAGGGGGCCAGCAGCCCCAGCATTTT

v_gene: TRBV10-2
j_gene: TRBJ1-1
d_gene: TRBD1
abundance: NA
CDR3aa: CASSEGTGGTEAFF
CDR3nt: TGCGCCAGCAGTGAAGGGACAGGGGGAACTGAAGCTTTCTTT

v_gene: TRBV6-2/TRBV6-3
j_gene: TRBJ2-1
d_gene: NA
abundance: NA
CDR3aa: CASSYWAPSTNEQFF
CDR3nt: TGTGCCAGCAGTTACTGGGCCCCATCTACCAATGAGCAGTTCTTC

v_gene: TRBV30
j_gene: TRBJ2-7
d_gene: NA
abundance: once
CDR3aa: CAWRGVPYEQYF
CDR3nt: TGTGCCTGGAGGGGGGTTCCCTACGAGCAGTACTTC

v_gene: TRBV7-8
j_gene: TRBJ2-1
d_gene: NA
abundance: NA
CDR3aa: CASSLGSLGEQFF
CDR3nt: TGTGCCAGCAGCTTAGGCAGTTTAGGTGAGCAGTTCTTC

v_gene: TRBV7-8
j_gene: TRBJ2-2
d_gene: NA
abundance: few
CDR3aa: CASSLMGNGELFF
CDR3nt: TGTGCCAGCAGCTTGATGGGTAACGGGGAGCTGTTTTTT

v_gene: TRBV25-1
j_gene: TRBJ1-2
d_gene: NA
abundance: NA
CDR3aa: CASSEQGWYGYTF
CDR3nt: TGTGCCAGCAGTGAACAGGGATGGTATGGCTACACCTTC

v_gene: TRBV5-1
j_gene: TRBJ1-1
d_gene: NA
abundance: NA
CDR3aa: CASSLDPGGSTEAFF
CDR3nt: TGCGCCAGCAGCCTAGACCCGGGGGGGAGCACTGAAGCTTTCTTT

v_gene: TRBV9
j_gene: TRBJ1-4
d_gene: TRBD1
abundance: NA
CDR3aa: CASTRSGTGETNEKLFF
CDR3nt: TGTGCCAGCACCCGTAGCGGGACAGGGGAAACTAATGAAAAACTGTTTTTT

v_gene: TRBV6-5
j_gene: TRBJ2-7
d_gene: NA
abundance: NA
CDR3aa: CASSRTYEQYF
CDR3nt: TGTGCCAGCAGTAGAACCTACGAGCAGTACTTC

v_gene: TRBV6-5
j_gene: TRBJ1-1
d_gene: NA
abundance: NA
CDR3aa: CASSYSRGNTEAFF
CDR3nt: TGTGCCAGCAGTTACTCCCGGGGGAACACTGAAGCTTTCTTT

v_gene: TRBV7-9
j_gene: TRBJ1-1
d_gene: NA
abundance: many
CDR3aa: CASSSRDPKVTEAFF
CDR3nt: TGTGCCAGCAGCTCTCGGGACCCAAAAGTGACTGAAGCTTTCTTT

v_gene: TRBV7-2
j_gene: TRBJ2-1
d_gene: TRBD2
abundance: NA
CDR3aa: CASSPGTSGTNEQFF
CDR3nt: TGTGCCAGCAGCCCAGGGACTAGCGGGACCAATGAGCAGTTCTTC

v_gene: TRBV28
j_gene: TRBJ2-7
d_gene: NA
abundance: NA
CDR3aa: CASTPTQVGGGYEQYF
CDR3nt: TGTGCCAGCACCCCCACCCAGGTAGGGGGGGGATACGAGCAGTACTTC

v_gene: TRBV5-6
j_gene: TRBJ2-7
d_gene: NA
abundance: NA
CDR3aa: CATRPWVAYEQYF
CDR3nt: TGTGCCACCAGACCGTGGGTGGCCTACGAGCAGTACTTC

v_gene: TRBV10-2
j_gene: TRBJ2-3
d_gene: TRBD2
abundance: NA
CDR3aa: CASSVMTGGGTDTQYF
CDR3nt: TGCGCCAGCAGTGTCATGACGGGAGGGGGGACAGATACGCAGTATTTT

v_gene: TRBV6-1
j_gene: TRBJ1-5
d_gene: NA
abundance: NA
CDR3aa: CASSEIGSSQPQHF
CDR3nt: TGTGCCAGCAGTGAAATAGGGTCATCACAGCCCCAGCATTTT

v_gene: TRBV23-1
j_gene: TRBJ2-4
d_gene: TRBD1
abundance: NA
CDR3aa: CASSTGTGGVGAKNIQYF
CDR3nt: TGCGCCAGCTCCACCGGGACAGGGGGTGTTGGGGCCAAAAACATTCAGTACTTC

v_gene: TRBV7-2
j_gene: TRBJ2-7
d_gene: NA
abundance: NA
CDR3aa: CASRRTGLSYEQYF
CDR3nt: TGTGCCAGCCGTAGGACGGGACTTTCCTACGAGCAGTACTTC

v_gene: TRBV7-2
j_gene: TRBJ1-3
d_gene: NA
abundance: NA
CDR3aa: CASSPAMGNTIYF
CDR3nt: TGTGCCAGCAGTCCAGCGATGGGAAACACCATATATTTT

v_gene: TRBV6-2/TRBV6-3
j_gene: TRBJ1-1
d_gene: NA
abundance: NA
CDR3aa: CASSKTRGRTEAFF
CDR3nt: TGTGCCAGCAGTAAGACTAGAGGTAGGACTGAAGCTTTCTTT

v_gene: TRBV11-2
j_gene: TRBJ2-5
d_gene: NA
abundance: NA
CDR3aa: CASSLNGAGQETQYF
CDR3nt: TGTGCCAGCAGCTTAAACGGGGCAGGCCAAGAGACCCAGTACTTC

v_gene: TRBV5-1
j_gene: TRBJ1-5
d_gene: NA
abundance: NA
CDR3aa: CASSLGTNFERVNQPQHF
CDR3nt: TGCGCCAGCAGCTTGGGGACAAACTTCGAGAGGGTCAATCAGCCCCAGCATTTT

v_gene: TRBV19
j_gene: TRBJ2-3
d_gene: TRBD1
abundance: once
CDR3aa: CASSTSGTGATDTQYF
CDR3nt: TGTGCCAGTAGTACCTCCGGGACAGGGGCGACAGATACGCAGTATTTT